Presented here are 9 T cell receptor beta chains from one specimen sequenced in a study of cytomegalovirus exposure and HLA in healthy donors. A multiplex PCR was run with 60 Vbeta primers and 13 Jbeta primers. Clones were sequenced by immunoSEQ multiplex PCR, and TCRdb holds only the in-frame ones, with some missing. Here the sample spans around 200,000 clones, approximately 85% being singletons. Sequencing input: PBMCs. All receptors derive from a woman aged 45-59 years in good health and CMV-seronegative.

CDR3 bases: TGTGCCAGCAGTTACTTCGCGGGAGGAATAGTCGAGCAGTACTTC. Translating gives CASSYFAGGIVEQYF. The chain uses TRBV6-5 and TRBJ2-7, with 8 nucleotides matching TRBD2. CDR1 is MNHEY and CDR2 is SVGAGI in the germline V gene. J lost 6 bases, V lost 1 base, and 8 bases had no gene match. This CDR3 has 15 residues.

The rearrangement uses TRBV30 and TRBJ2-2; unclear D gene. Trimming shortened V by 2 bases and J by 2 bases, and 6 bases separated the two germline ends. The CDR3 is made up of 13 amino acids. Germline lookup yields CDR1 GTSNPN and CDR2 SVGIG (reference sequence). CDR3 in DNA: TGTGCCTGGAGTCCAGGAAACACCGGGGAGCTGTTTTTT. It codes for CAWSPGNTGELFF.

This chain links TRBV29-1 with TRBJ2-1; TRBD2 matches at 10 bases. Germline V gene lookup returns CDR1 SQVTM and CDR2 ANQGSEA. The ends lost 4 bases at V and 9 bases at J; junction bases unmatched: 18. The CDR3 length is 17 residues. CDR3 in amino acids: CSVGGTRTSGPAGEQFF. Here the CDR3 DNA reads TGCAGCGTTGGGGGGACTAGGACTAGCGGCCCAGCAGGTGAGCAGTTCTTC.

This chain uses TRBV2 with TRBJ1-1; D not certain. Germline-derived CDR1 and CDR2 are SNHLY and FYNNEI. The CDR3 covers 13 residues. The V and J ends lost 7 bases and 3 bases respectively, with 12 bases between them. As DNA, the CDR3 is TGTGCCAGCACTTTCCGGGAGGACACTGAAGCTTTCTTT. Its protein is CASTFREDTEAFF.

J is TRBJ2-1 and V is TRBV4-1; 7 bases map to TRBD2. The length of the CDR3 is 16 residues. V shed 1 base and J 5 bases; nucleotides not matched to a gene: 8. Germline V CDR1 and CDR2: MGHRA, YSYEKL. The CDR3 reads CASSQGAASGHNEQFF. The CDR3 DNA reads as TGCGCCAGCAGCCAAGGTGCGGCTAGCGGCCACAATGAGCAGTTCTTC.

By frequency in the sample, this clone is medium-sized (0.01 to 0.1%). This chain links TRBV4-2 with TRBJ2-1, with TRBD2 matching over 9 bases. Per germline, CDR1 LGHNA and CDR2 YNFKEQ. The junction had 0 bases not matched to a gene; V was cut back by 0 bases and J by 0 bases. The CDR3 is 16 amino acids. DNA for the CDR3: TGTGCCAGCAGCCAAGATAGCGGGAGCTCCTACAATGAGCAGTTCTTC. It yields the protein CASSQDSGSSYNEQFF.

This clone was detected only a few times. The J gene is TRBJ1-5, the V gene TRBV19; D ambiguous. CDR3 length equals 12 residues. The ends were cut back, 5 bases at V and 6 bases at J, with 8 bases in the middle. The germline CDR1 and CDR2 sequences are LNHDA and SQIVND (reference sequence). DNA of the CDR3: TGTGCCAGTAGTGAGAGAGGTCAGCCCCAGCATTTT. Its translation is CASSERGQPQHF. Supplemented by reference TRBV19 and TRBJ1-5, the full variable domain reads DGGITQSPKYLFRKEGQNVTLSCEQNLNHDAMYWYRQDPGQGLRLIYYSQIVNDFQKGDIAEGYSVSREKKESFPLTVTSAQKNPTAFYLCASSERGQPQHFGDGTRLSIL.

The gene calls are TRBV19 and TRBJ2-4; 7 bases agree with TRBD2. Germline V lookup: CDR1 LNHDA, CDR2 SQIVND (reference sequence). The CDR3 length is 16 residues. The trim removed 4 bases at V and 5 bases at J, leaving 11 bases unmatched. CDR3 nucleotide sequence: TGTGCCAGTAGTACGGGAAGAGGTGGGGGGGAAAACATTCAGTACTTC. Its translation is CASSTGRGGGENIQYF.

The rearrangement links TRBV7-3 to TRBJ2-1; 8 bases map to TRBD2. Germline values: CDR1 SGHTA, CDR2 FQGTGA. The CDR3 runs 15 residues. V dropped 1 base and J dropped 6; count of bases not matched to a gene: 5. The CDR3 sequence: CASSLNSGRGNEQFF. CDR3 sequence (DNA): TGTGCCAGCAGCTTAAACAGCGGGAGAGGCAATGAGCAGTTCTTC.